This entry lists 32 T cell receptor beta chains sequenced from one sample in a study of chronic HIV infection and antiretroviral therapy. MiXCR, run by TCRdb on the 5' RACE reads, gives a single entry per CDR3 protein. The data hold tens of thousands of distinct CDR3 sequences, with around 8.7% observed a single time. Source material: peripheral blood. These receptors all stem from an adult who had HIV and had not received antiretroviral therapy, or was an uninfected healthy control (not recorded which).

The chain has TRBV20-1 and TRBJ1-5, with 7 positions matching TRBD1. This CDR3 is 13 amino acids long. Germline V CDR1 and CDR2: DFQATT, SNEGSKA (reference sequence). The ends lost 1 base at V and 4 bases at J; junction bases unmatched: 1. As DNA, the CDR3 is TGCAGTGCTAGAGGGGACAGAAATCAGCCCCAGCATTTT. It codes for CSARGDRNQPQHF.

This clonotype was seen repeatedly, ten times or more. The chain is built from TRBV30 and TRBJ1-1; TRBD1 is a possible D gene (5 bases). The V and J ends lost 6 bases and 3 bases respectively, with 17 bases between them. CDR1 is GTSNPN, CDR2 SVGIG, per germline (reference sequence). This CDR3 region has 14 residues. CDR3 DNA: TGTGCCTGCCGAAGAGCAGGGTACGACACTGAAGCTTTCTTT. It is translated as CACRRAGYDTEAFF.

This clonotype was recorded a few times. This chain links TRBV10-1 with TRBJ2-2; D uncertain. The CDR3 covers 13 residues. Trimming left V 0 bases short and J 10 bases short, with 9 bases between. Germline CDR1 WNHNN, CDR2 SYGVQD (reference sequence). In DNA form, the CDR3 reads TGCGCCAGCAGTGAGTCGGCTCCGGAGGAGCTGTTTTTT. Translating it yields CASSESAPEELFF.

The gene calls are TRBV28 and TRBJ1-2; a possible D gene is TRBD1 (5 bases). This CDR3 has 14 residues. The V end lost 6 bases, the J end lost 4 bases, and 15 bases lay between the germline ends. Germline loops: CDR1 MDHEN, CDR2 SYDVKM. The chain's CDR3 is CASSLRQRSYGYTF. The DNA of the CDR3 is TGTGCCAGCAGCCTCAGACAGAGAAGCTATGGCTACACCTTC.

This clonotype has a count of ten or more. The chain combines TRBV6-5 with TRBJ2-1, with 9 bases aligning to TRBD2. This CDR3 contains 17 residues. Unmatched junction bases numbered 6, after V lost 0 bases and J lost 3 bases. CDR1 MNHEY and CDR2 SVGAGI come from the germline V gene. This CDR3 is CASSYSRRSGSYNEQFF. The CDR3 coding sequence is TGTGCCAGCAGTTACTCGAGGCGTAGCGGGAGCTACAATGAGCAGTTCTTC.

This clonotype has more than one count but fewer than ten. The junction and the germline gene differ at one end; a read error may be behind it. The chain recombines TRBV6-6 with TRBJ1-1; the D is unclear. Germline CDR1 and CDR2: MNHNY and SVGAGI (reference sequence). This CDR3 spans 11 amino acids. DNA for the CDR3: TGTGCCAACAGTCCGATGACAGAAGCTTTCTTT. It specifies CANSPMTEAFF.

J is TRBJ2-1 and V is TRBV11-2; possibly TRBD1 or TRBD2 for D (5 bases each). In germline, CDR1 is SGHAT, CDR2 FQNNGV. The V gene lost 1 base and the J gene lost 12 bases, with 19 bases spanning the gap. The CDR3 contains 15 residues. The CDR3 DNA is TGTGCCAGCAGCTTAGTGGGGGAGTCATTTTACGGGCAGTTCTTC. Translating gives CASSLVGESFYGQFF.

This clonotype was counted only a few times. The chain combines TRBV29-1 with TRBJ1-5; 7 bases are shared with TRBD1. This CDR3 is built from 13 residues. Germline CDR1 reads SQVTM; CDR2 reads ANQGSEA. The V and J ends lost 4 bases and 6 bases, in that order; junction bases with no gene match: 6. The CDR3 nucleotides are TGCAGCGTTGGGGACAGAATTGGTCAGCCCCAGCATTTT. Its protein is CSVGDRIGQPQHF.

This clonotype was detected many times. The V call is TRBV2, the J call TRBJ1-4; TRBD1 matches 7 bases. The V gene end was trimmed by 7 bases and the J gene end by 6 bases; junction bases not matched to a gene: 11. Germline values: CDR1 SNHLY, CDR2 FYNNEI. This CDR3 spans 15 amino acids. The CDR3 region has the DNA TGTGCCAGCAATCAACTGACAGGGATGGATGAAAAACTGTTTTTT. Its translation is CASNQLTGMDEKLFF.

In its sample, this clonotype was seen many times. This sequence joins TRBV6-5 and TRBJ2-7; D not resolved. Trimming cost V 10 bases and J 7 bases, with 26 bases left between them. CDR1 and CDR2 (germline): MNHEY, SVGAGI. There are 15 residues in the CDR3. Here the CDR3 DNA reads TGTGCCACACTACCTCATGGCAGCAGTGTGAGGGAGCAGTACTTC. Protein: CATLPHGSSVREQYF.

This clonotype was seen repeatedly, ten times or more. The chain couples TRBV7-9 to TRBJ2-2, with D tentatively TRBD2 (5 bases). Germline assignment: CDR1 SEHNR and CDR2 FQNEAQ (reference sequence). V lost 5 bases and J lost 1, with 17 bases in between. CDR3 length equals 17 residues. The CDR3 is CASSALPGAVNTGELFF. Written as DNA, the CDR3 is TGTGCCAGCAGCGCCCTACCTGGAGCGGTGAACACCGGGGAGCTGTTTTTT.

This clonotype came up many times. V and J are TRBV2 and TRBJ2-7, with D possibly TRBD1 on 6 matching bases. Trimming cost V 8 bases and J 5 bases, with 19 bases left between them. Per the germline V gene, CDR1 is SNHLY and CDR2 is FYNNEI. The CDR3 runs 14 residues. CDR3 loop: CASLFQGQVNEQYF. As DNA, the CDR3 is TGTGCCAGCCTCTTTCAGGGGCAAGTCAACGAGCAGTACTTC.

This clonotype was observed a handful of times. The chain carries TRBV20-1 and TRBJ2-1; D assignment may be TRBD1 or TRBD2 (6 bases each). V shed 6 bases and J shed 4 bases, with 19 bases lying between them. Per germline, CDR1 DFQATT and CDR2 SNEGSKA (reference sequence). The CDR3 extends over 15 amino acids. CDR3 sequence: CSAQGWRGLYNEQFF. The CDR3, as DNA: TGCAGTGCGCAGGGGTGGCGGGGCCTTTACAATGAGCAGTTCTTC.

In its sample, this clonotype was seen many times. V is TRBV29-1 and J is TRBJ2-7; D gene unclear. Germline V gives CDR1 SQVTM, CDR2 ANQGSEA. The CDR3 sequence is 12 residues long. V was cut by 6 bases and J by 2 bases, with 11 bases left in between. The CDR3 sequence: CSVGREAYEQYF. CDR3 DNA sequence: TGCAGCGTGGGTAGGGAAGCCTACGAGCAGTACTTC.

The chain has TRBV6-2 or TRBV6-3 and TRBJ2-1, with 7 bases identical to TRBD2. The CDR3 spans 15 residues. V lost 6 bases to trimming and J lost 0 bases; unmatched junction nucleotides: 5. Germline-derived CDR1 and CDR2 are MNHEY and SVGEGT. In DNA, the CDR3 is TGTGCCAGCAGGCCATCGGGGGGCTCCTACAATGAGCAGTTCTTC. Its protein product is CASRPSGGSYNEQFF.

This clonotype was recorded at least ten times. The rearrangement links TRBV2 to TRBJ2-7; D remains ambiguous. The CDR3 covers 11 residues. Germline lookup yields CDR1 SNHLY and CDR2 FYNNEI. V lost 7 bases, J lost 7 bases, and 11 bases lay in between. CDR3: CASTNGWEQYF. The CDR3 DNA sequence: TGTGCCAGCACTAACGGATGGGAGCAGTACTTC.

This clonotype was seen only a few times. V usage is TRBV14 and J usage is TRBJ2-3, with TRBD2 identical over 8 bases. V gave up 0 bases and J gave up 13 bases; unmatched junction bases: 6. The CDR3 sequence is 13 residues long. Germline assignment: CDR1 SGHDN and CDR2 FVKESK. In DNA, the CDR3 is TGTGCCAGCAGCCAAGACTTGGCGGGAGGAAAGTATTTT. Translation: CASSQDLAGGKYF.

This clonotype has just a few counts. The chain is built from TRBV5-1 and TRBJ1-1; D is uncertain. V was trimmed by 4 bases and J by 1 base, leaving 8 bases between them. Germline V gene sequence: CDR1 SGHRS, CDR2 YFSETQ. There are 13 residues in the CDR3. CDR3 nucleotide sequence: TGCGCCAGCAGCCATCGCGGGAACACTGAAGCTTTCTTT. It encodes CASSHRGNTEAFF.

The chain recombines TRBV20-1 with TRBJ1-2; D is undetermined. Germline assignment: CDR1 DFQATT and CDR2 SNEGSKA (reference sequence). The V end lost 2 bases, the J end lost 2 bases, and 9 bases lay between the germline ends. The CDR3 length is 13 residues. CDR3 amino acids: CSARIHGNYGYTF. DNA for the CDR3: TGCAGTGCTAGAATTCACGGAAACTATGGCTACACCTTC.

The chain recombines TRBV29-1 with TRBJ1-1; 7 nucleotides match TRBD1. V dropped 7 bases and J dropped 0; count of bases not matched to a gene: 8. Germline V gives CDR1 SQVTM, CDR2 ANQGSEA. The CDR3 is made up of 14 amino acids. DNA for the CDR3: TGCAGCGGTGAGCGGGACAGTTTGAACACTGAAGCTTTCTTT. Protein product: CSGERDSLNTEAFF.

This clonotype was found many times. The chain carries TRBV7-9 and TRBJ2-1; tentative D call: TRBD2 (6 bases). Trimming cost V 5 bases and J 2 bases, with 10 bases left between them. The CDR3 runs to 14 residues. Germline CDR1 reads SEHNR; CDR2 reads FQNEAQ (reference sequence). This chain's CDR3 is CASSPGTAYNEQFF. CDR3 nucleotide sequence: TGTGCCAGCAGCCCCGGGACTGCCTACAATGAGCAGTTCTTC.

This clonotype was counted many times. CDR3 nucleotide sequence: TGTGCCAGCAGTCCCGGGACAGGGGGTGTATCAGAGACCCAGTACTTC. It codes for CASSPGTGGVSETQYF. This chain joins TRBV6-5 and TRBJ2-5; TRBD1 agrees at 11 bases. J was trimmed by 4 bases and V by 5 bases; bases with no gene match: 9. The V gene's germline CDR1 is MNHEY and CDR2 SVGAGI. This CDR3 comprises 16 residues.

This clonotype was picked up many times. This chain connects TRBV7-9 to TRBJ1-4, with 7 bases lining up with TRBD1. Germline-derived CDR1 and CDR2 are SEHNR and FQNEAQ (reference sequence). CDR3 length equals 14 residues. Trimming at V came to 6 bases and at J to 7 bases, leaving 8 bases not matched to a gene. In nucleotides, the CDR3 is TGTGCCAGCAGATCAAGACAGGGCACTGAAAAACTGTTTTTT. Residues: CASRSRQGTEKLFF.

There are many counts of this clonotype. The chain joins TRBV2 to TRBJ1-4; D possibly corresponds to TRBD1 (5 bases). Germline V gene sequence: CDR1 SNHLY, CDR2 FYNNEI. Trimming stripped 6 bases from V and 4 bases from J, with 12 bases between. CDR3 length equals 14 residues. CDR3 region: CASSGEGDNEKLFF. DNA for the CDR3: TGTGCCAGCAGCGGGGAAGGGGATAATGAAAAACTGTTTTTT. Full variable domain (remainder filled in from reference TRBV2 and TRBJ1-4): EPEVTQTPSHQVTQMGQEVILRCVPISNHLYFYWYRQILGQKVEFLVSFYNNEISEKSEIFDDQFSVERPDGSNFTLKIRSTKLEDSAMYFCASSGEGDNEKLFFGSGTQLSVL.

This clonotype appeared a few times. The CDR3 region has the DNA TGTGCCAGCAGTCCGGGTCACATCACAGATACGCAGTATTTT. Translation gives CASSPGHITDTQYF. This chain uses TRBV28 with TRBJ2-3, with no clear D. V was cut by 5 bases and J by 2 bases, with 11 bases left in between. This CDR3 is built from 14 residues. CDR1 is MDHEN and CDR2 is SYDVKM in the germline V gene.

This clonotype came up many times. The genes are TRBV7-9 and TRBJ2-7; no definite D call. Trimming pared 3 bases from V and 0 bases from J, leaving 9 bases between. Germline V gene sequence: CDR1 SEHNR, CDR2 FQNEAQ (reference sequence). The CDR3 runs to 14 residues. In DNA, the CDR3 is TGTGCCAGCAGCTTGGCAGGAAACTCCTACGAGCAGTACTTC. Amino acid sequence: CASSLAGNSYEQYF.

This clonotype was recorded many times. This sequence joins TRBV28 and TRBJ1-1; D unclear. Looked up from germline, CDR1 is MDHEN and CDR2 is SYDVKM. The CDR3 runs to 12 residues. V dropped 6 bases and J dropped 1 base, with 6 bases sitting between them. CDR3 amino acids: CASRPTNTEAFF. The CDR3 DNA follows: TGTGCCAGCAGACCGACGAACACTGAAGCTTTCTTT.

Regarding this clonotype: A much larger clone lies one base from this, so it may be a read error. V and J are TRBV20-1 and TRBJ1-1; 7 nucleotides line up with TRBD1. Germline values: CDR1 DFQATT, CDR2 SNEGSKA (reference sequence). This CDR3 contains 14 residues. As DNA, the CDR3 is TGCAGTGCCAAAGACAGGGCCAAGAACACTCAAGCTTTCTTT. Translation: CSAKDRAKNTQAFF.

This clonotype was detected a few times. The chain employs TRBV2 and TRBJ2-6; D is unclear. The length of the CDR3 is 15 residues. Deletions cut 1 base from V and 2 bases from J, with 6 bases between. Germline lookup yields CDR1 SNHLY and CDR2 FYNNEI. CDR3 residues: CASSEGLAGANVLTF. The CDR3 nucleotides are TGTGCCAGCAGTGAAGGTTTGGCTGGGGCCAACGTCCTGACTTTC. Complete variable domain (other parts from reference TRBV2 and TRBJ2-6): EPEVTQTPSHQVTQMGQEVILRCVPISNHLYFYWYRQILGQKVEFLVSFYNNEISEKSEIFDDQFSVERPDGSNFTLKIRSTKLEDSAMYFCASSEGLAGANVLTFGAGSRLTVL.

This clonotype was counted between two and nine times. The V call is TRBV7-2, the J call TRBJ1-5; D not resolved. There are 13 residues in the CDR3. Trimming pared 5 bases from V and 10 bases from J, leaving 15 bases between. Germline CDR1 is SGHTA and CDR2 is FQGNSA. The CDR3 loop reads CASSPDPSVPQHF. As DNA, the CDR3 is TGTGCCAGCAGCCCAGACCCCTCGGTCCCCCAGCATTTT.

The V gene is TRBV4-1, the J gene TRBJ1-3, with 7 bases aligning to TRBD1. Trimming at V came to 1 base and at J to 4 bases, leaving 7 bases not matched to a gene. Germline CDR1 MGHRA, CDR2 YSYEKL. The CDR3 spans 16 residues. For the CDR3, the DNA is TGCGCCAGCAGCCAAGCGGGACAGAAAAGAGGAAACACCATATATTTT. This gives the protein CASSQAGQKRGNTIYF.

There are a few counts of this clonotype. V and J are TRBV29-1 and TRBJ1-1; no firm D call. Trimming took 3 bases from V and 7 from J, leaving 12 bases between them. Germline assignment: CDR1 SQVTM and CDR2 ANQGSEA. The CDR3 spans 12 residues. The CDR3 sequence: CSVDAQVNEAFF. The CDR3 DNA sequence: TGCAGCGTTGACGCCCAGGTCAATGAAGCTTTCTTT.